This TCR beta chain was sequenced during a study of CD8+ T cells in alopecia areata. On the study more broadly: Tofacitinib ran for 6 to 18 months before 6 months off drug.

cDNA serving as the sequencing template came from extracted, reverse transcribed RNA. The table came from immunoSEQ multiplex PCR; TCRdb's copy has only in-frame clones and leaves some out. Seen here are hundreds of thousands of clones, about 60% observed once, and the top ten hold less than 0.6%. This clone was counted a few times. The investigators collected lesional scalp punch biopsies and peripheral blood from alopecia areata patients. With 0 bases removed from V and 9 bases from J, the gap between germline ends came to 10 bases. CDR3 length: 14 amino acids. CDR1 and CDR2 (germline): SGHRS, YFSETQ.

The rearrangement links TRBV5-1 to TRBJ1-6; D gene uncertain. The source of this sequence is a human donor with alopecia areata. Material: CD4+ T cells sorted from blood, obtained at week 0. The CDR3 loop is CASSLEGRASPLHF. Here the CDR3 DNA reads TGCGCCAGCAGCTTGGAAGGACGGGCTTCACCCCTCCACTTT.